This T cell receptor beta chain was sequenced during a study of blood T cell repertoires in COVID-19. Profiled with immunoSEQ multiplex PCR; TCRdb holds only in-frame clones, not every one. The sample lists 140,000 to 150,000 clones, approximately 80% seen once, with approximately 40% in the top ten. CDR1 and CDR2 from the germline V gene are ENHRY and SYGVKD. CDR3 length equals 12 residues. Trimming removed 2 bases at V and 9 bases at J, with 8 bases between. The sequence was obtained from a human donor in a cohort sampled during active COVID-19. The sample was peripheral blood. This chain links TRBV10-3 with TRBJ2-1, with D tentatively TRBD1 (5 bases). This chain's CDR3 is CAISELGVEQFF. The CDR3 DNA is TGTGCCATCAGTGAGCTAGGGGTTGAGCAGTTCTTC.